The source of this TCR beta chain is a study of regulatory T cells in long-lasting Graves disease. According to the study, TCR beta libraries were built with iRepertoire HTBI primers and CDR3-region Arm-PCR. TCRdb used MiXCR to reprocess the multiplex PCR reads, holding one entry per CDR3 protein. The sample holds roughly 500,000 distinct CDR3 sequences; about 13% are singletons and the top ten take 8% to 10%. Trimming removed 6 bases at V and 3 bases at J, with 19 bases between. This CDR3 comprises 15 residues. CDR1 is DFQATT, CDR2 SNEGSKA, per germline (reference sequence). Stated time point: newly diagnosed GD, antithyroid drugs for less than 3 months. RNA isolated from PBMCs was used to make the TCR library. This clonotype has just a few counts. The sample was also reused in another study, on T cells in Graves' hyperthyroidism and ophthalmopathy. This second report adds: Graves' hyperthyroidism without ophthalmopathy progression within 18 months was termed stable. Diagnosis of hyperthyroidism was new in patients aged 18 to 65, and its duration was under 2 months.

The chain couples TRBV20-1 to TRBJ2-3; no reliable D call. The sample here was peripheral blood mononuclear cells (PBMCs), taken at new diagnosis, from a patient treated with antithyroid drugs. This TCR was sampled from a man aged 25 to 40 with Graves disease. The CDR3 loop reads CSAERMLSRTDTQYF. CDR3 nucleotides: TGCAGTGCCGAAAGAATGTTATCACGGACAGATACGCAGTATTTT.